One and the same sample provided the 25 T cell receptor beta chains below, sequenced in a study of early T cells in non-severe SARS-CoV-2 infection. TCRdb fed the 5' RACE reads into MiXCR, producing one record per CDR3 protein. The sample consists of some 96,000 distinct CDR3 sequences, roughly 13% of them appearing once. The material sequenced was whole blood. These receptors all come from an adult who was a healthcare worker with PCR-confirmed SARS-CoV-2 infection or an uninfected control (not recorded which).

J is TRBJ1-2 and V is TRBV6-2 or TRBV6-3, with D possibly being TRBD1 (6 bases). V lost 6 bases, J lost 1 base, and 12 bases lay in between. Germline V gene sequence: CDR1 MNHEY, CDR2 SVGEGT. CDR3 size: 14 residues. The CDR3 region is CASRMSQGNYGYTF. In nucleotides, the CDR3 is TGTGCCAGCAGGATGTCACAGGGTAACTATGGCTACACCTTC.

The sample holds many counts of this clonotype. The rearrangement links TRBV6-1 to TRBJ1-2, with D perhaps TRBD1 (6 bases). The germline V and J ends were trimmed by 8 bases and 5 bases, with 15 bases remaining between them. The germline V gene encodes CDR1 MNHNS and CDR2 SASEGT. The CDR3 is 13 residues long. In nucleotides, the CDR3 is TGTGCCAGCCGGGTACCGACAGGTTATGGCTACACCTTC. It is translated as CASRVPTGYGYTF.

In the case of this clonotype: It may be a read error: a sequence one base away is much more abundant. The CDR3 does not end in the conserved phenylalanine or tryptophan, so this is likely a read error. This chain links TRBV18 with TRBJ1-3; D perhaps matches TRBD1 (6 bases). The CDR3 covers 14 residues. Germline V lookup: CDR1 KGHSH, CDR2 LQKENI. V gave up 6 bases and J gave up 7 bases, with 16 bases separating them. The CDR3 DNA is TGTGCCAGCTCCCGGACAGTTACTGAGAACACCATATATTAT. Its translation: CASSRTVTENTIYY.

This clonotype was detected a few times. The gene calls are TRBV7-6 and TRBJ2-5; 7 bases are a match to TRBD1. The germline V gene encodes CDR1 SGHVS and CDR2 FNYEAQ. The J segment lost 5 bases and the V segment lost 5 bases, leaving 11 bases of the junction unmatched. The CDR3 consists of 15 residues. This CDR3 is CASSTTRQGLETQYF. The DNA of the CDR3 is TGTGCCAGCAGCACCACCCGACAGGGTTTGGAGACCCAGTACTTC.

The chain links TRBV4-2 to TRBJ2-1, with D perhaps matching TRBD1 or TRBD2 (7 bases each). From germline, CDR1 is LGHNA and CDR2 YNFKEQ. This CDR3 contains 16 residues. V lost 3 bases and J lost 5, with 17 bases in between. The CDR3 here is CASSHKGAGGDNEQFF. In DNA form, the CDR3 reads TGTGCCAGCAGCCACAAGGGGGCAGGGGGGGACAATGAGCAGTTCTTC.

This clonotype occurred many times. CDR3: CASSWTGRDTGELFF. The CDR3 coding sequence is TGTGCCAGCAGCTGGACAGGGCGGGACACCGGGGAGCTGTTTTTT. The V and J genes are TRBV6-5 and TRBJ2-2, with 8 bases matching TRBD1. After removal of 6 bases from V and 3 bases from J, the junction contained 6 bases not matched to a gene. Germline V lookup: CDR1 MNHEY, CDR2 SVGAGI. This CDR3 contains 15 residues.

The J gene is TRBJ2-1, the V gene TRBV5-8, with a weak D call TRBD1 (5 bases). The V and J ends lost 0 bases and 4 bases respectively, with 11 bases between them. The CDR3 has 15 amino acids. Germline V gives CDR1 SGHTS, CDR2 YDEGEE. The CDR3 loop reads CASSLAAGIYNEQFF. CDR3 sequence (DNA): TGTGCCAGCAGCTTGGCCGCAGGGATATACAATGAGCAGTTCTTC.

Many counts were recorded for this clonotype. This sequence joins TRBV7-2 and TRBJ2-7, with D possibly being TRBD2 (5 bases). V gave up 4 bases and J gave up 9 bases, with 10 bases separating them. From germline, CDR1 is SGHTA and CDR2 FQGNSA. The length of the CDR3 is 11 residues. The CDR3, as DNA: TGTGCCAGCAGCTCGGCGGGTGGGCAGTACTTC. Its protein is CASSSAGGQYF.

This clonotype appeared many times. The chain uses TRBV6-1 and TRBJ2-7, with D tentatively TRBD2 (5 bases). The CDR3 spans 15 residues. V was cut by 4 bases and J by 2 bases, with 15 bases left in between. CDR1 is MNHNS, CDR2 SASEGT, per germline. The CDR3 nucleotides read TGTGCCAGCAGTGGCGTGGACTTTCCGACCTACGAGCAGTACTTC. Protein sequence: CASSGVDFPTYEQYF.

CDR3 sequence (DNA): TGTGCCAGCAGCGCCGGACAGATGGCCGGGGAGCTGTTTTTT. Translating gives CASSAGQMAGELFF. This sequence joins TRBV7-8 and TRBJ2-2; D may be TRBD1 (6 bases). Germline V CDR1 and CDR2: SGHVS, FQNEAQ. This CDR3 has 14 amino acids. V shed 5 bases and J shed 6 bases, with 13 bases lying between them. Combining the CDR3 with reference TRBV7-8 and TRBJ2-2 gives the whole variable domain GAGVSQSPRYKVAKRGQDVALRCDPISGHVSLFWYQQALGQGPEFLTYFQNEAQLDKSGLPSDRFFAERPEGSVSTLKIQRTQQEDSAVYLCASSAGQMAGELFFGEGSRLTVL.

This clonotype was seen many times. This sequence joins TRBV18 and TRBJ1-5, with D possibly matching TRBD1 (6 bases). Trimming left V 2 bases short and J 8 bases short, with 13 bases between. The CDR3 spans 14 residues. Germline CDR1 KGHSH, CDR2 LQKENI. In DNA form, the CDR3 reads TGTGCCAGCTCACCAGCAGGGGCGGCGGAGCCCCAGCATTTT. Encoded protein: CASSPAGAAEPQHF.

J is TRBJ2-1 and V is TRBV28; D may be TRBD1 (6 bases). The CDR3 spans 13 residues. Germline CDR1 is MDHEN and CDR2 is SYDVKM. V lost 4 bases to trimming and J lost 7 bases, with 11 bases between them. The CDR3 DNA follows: TGTGCCAGCAGTTGGGATAGGGGGAATGAGCAGTTCTTC. The encoded protein is CASSWDRGNEQFF.

J is TRBJ1-1 and V is TRBV3-1; TRBD1 matches at 9 bases. This CDR3 comprises 18 residues. J was trimmed by 1 base and V by 1 base; bases with no gene match: 10. Germline V lookup: CDR1 LGHDT, CDR2 YNNKEL (reference sequence). CDR3 amino acids: CASSQVNRGPPQNTEAFF. The DNA for the CDR3 is TGTGCCAGCAGCCAAGTCAACAGGGGGCCGCCCCAGAACACTGAAGCTTTCTTT.

The rearrangement joins TRBV29-1 to TRBJ2-2; D is undetermined. V gave up 4 bases and J gave up 0 bases, with 3 bases separating them. CDR1 is SQVTM and CDR2 is ANQGSEA in the germline V gene. The CDR3 spans 12 residues. This CDR3 reads CSVGPNTGELFF. The CDR3 DNA reads as TGCAGCGTTGGGCCGAACACCGGGGAGCTGTTTTTT.

This clonotype was seen ten or more times. The V call is TRBV12-3 or TRBV12-4, the J call TRBJ2-1; 10 bases are a match to TRBD2. J was trimmed by 6 bases and V by 9 bases; bases with no gene match: 11. The CDR3 totals 15 residues. The CDR3 here is CASNSLAGGRNEQFF. CDR3 nucleotide sequence: TGTGCCAGTAACTCATTAGCGGGGGGACGCAATGAGCAGTTCTTC.

The V gene is TRBV5-4, the J gene TRBJ2-7; the D gene is possibly TRBD1 (5 bases). In germline, CDR1 is SGHNT, CDR2 YYREEE (reference sequence). This CDR3 spans 18 amino acids. V was shortened by 0 bases and J by 3 bases, with 22 bases between the two germline ends. CDR3 coding DNA: TGTGCCAGCAGCTTGGGAGCTGGGGCGTCCGCCCTCCTCTACGAGCAGTACTTC. Its protein is CASSLGAGASALLYEQYF.

A few counts support this clonotype. The chain employs TRBV6-5 and TRBJ2-3, with unresolved D. The CDR3 is made up of 14 amino acids. Trimming removed 4 bases from V and 2 bases from J, with 10 bases in between. CDR1 and CDR2 (germline): MNHEY, SVGAGI. The DNA of the CDR3 is TGTGCCAGCAGTTCGGTTACCCACACAGATACGCAGTATTTT. Translated, it gives CASSSVTHTDTQYF.

The table lists this clonotype with many counts. The chain combines TRBV28 with TRBJ1-1; D gene unclear. Deletions cut 4 bases from V and 5 bases from J, with 14 bases between. Germline CDR1 reads MDHEN; CDR2 reads SYDVKM. The length of the CDR3 is 14 residues. The CDR3 region has the DNA TGTGCCAGCAGTTCCCCCGAGCGGGCGACTGAAGCTTTCTTT. The encoded protein is CASSSPERATEAFF.

This clonotype was found many times. This chain connects TRBV6-2 or TRBV6-3 to TRBJ2-1, with D unclear. This CDR3 region has 12 residues. Germline-derived CDR1 and CDR2 are MNHEY and SVGEGT. The V gene lost 5 bases and the J gene lost 7 bases, with 9 bases spanning the gap. DNA for the CDR3: TGTGCCAGCAGTCCCCTAGGGAATGAGCAGTTCTTC. It is translated as CASSPLGNEQFF.

In its sample, this clonotype was seen a few times. The V and J genes are TRBV5-1 and TRBJ2-7, with D perhaps matching TRBD1 (5 bases). The CDR3 extends over 13 amino acids. Trimming removed 3 bases at V and 7 bases at J, with 14 bases between. Germline V lookup: CDR1 SGHRS, CDR2 YFSETQ. The CDR3 DNA is TGCGCCAGCAGCTCCGACAGCCCGCGGGAGCAGTACTTC. It is translated as CASSSDSPREQYF.

This clonotype was found many times. The chain joins TRBV20-1 to TRBJ1-5; the D is unclear. Germline values: CDR1 DFQATT, CDR2 SNEGSKA (reference sequence). The V and J ends lost 1 base and 6 bases respectively, with 10 bases between them. There are 13 residues in the CDR3. The CDR3 nucleotides read TGCAGTGCTAGAGGAGGGTTCGGTCAGCCCCAGCATTTT. Its translation is CSARGGFGQPQHF.

This clonotype appeared many times. The chain has TRBV20-1 and TRBJ2-1; TRBD2 matches 9 bases. J lost 6 bases, V lost 3 bases, and 12 bases had no gene match. This CDR3 has 16 amino acids. The germline CDR1 and CDR2 sequences are DFQATT and SNEGSKA (reference sequence). The CDR3 loop is CSARDSGGPRVNEQFF. Written as DNA, the CDR3 is TGCAGTGCTAGGGACAGCGGGGGGCCCAGGGTCAATGAGCAGTTCTTC.

This clonotype showed up just a few times. The chain links TRBV24-1 to TRBJ2-3; 8 nucleotides line up with TRBD2. Losses at the gene ends were 0 bases for V and 2 bases for J; bases not matched to a gene: 6. Germline CDR1 reads KGHDR; CDR2 reads SFDVKD. The CDR3 is 17 amino acids. The CDR3 loop is CATSDLGLAGDTDTQYF. CDR3 bases: TGTGCCACCAGTGATTTGGGCCTAGCGGGCGACACAGATACGCAGTATTTT.

This clonotype came up a few times. V and J are TRBV27 and TRBJ2-1, with 11 nucleotides matching TRBD2. CDR3 length: 16 amino acids. Germline trimming cut 5 bases from V and 4 bases from J; bases unmatched to any gene: 7. In germline, CDR1 is MNHEY, CDR2 SMNVEV (reference sequence). CDR3 DNA: TGTGCCAGCAGTAGGCTAGCGGGGGGTCTGTACAATGAGCAGTTCTTC. This codes for CASSRLAGGLYNEQFF.

This clonotype was seen repeatedly, ten times or more. V gene TRBV29-1 combines with J gene TRBJ2-3; no clear D. Germline CDR1 and CDR2: SQVTM and ANQGSEA. Trimming took 5 bases from V and 1 from J, leaving 13 bases between them. This CDR3 is 14 amino acids long. Written as DNA, the CDR3 is TGCAGCGTTAGAGGAAGGGTTGGCACAGATACGCAGTATTTT. Translation: CSVRGRVGTDTQYF.